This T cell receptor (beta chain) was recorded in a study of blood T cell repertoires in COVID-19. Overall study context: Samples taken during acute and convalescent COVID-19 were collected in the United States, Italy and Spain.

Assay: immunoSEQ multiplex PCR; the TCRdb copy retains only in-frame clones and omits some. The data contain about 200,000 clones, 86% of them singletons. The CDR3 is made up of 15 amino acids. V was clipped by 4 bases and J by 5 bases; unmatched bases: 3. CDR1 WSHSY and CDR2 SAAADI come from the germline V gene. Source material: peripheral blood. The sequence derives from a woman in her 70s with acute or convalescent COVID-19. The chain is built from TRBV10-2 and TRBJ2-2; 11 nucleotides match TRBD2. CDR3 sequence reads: CASSGLAGRTGELFF. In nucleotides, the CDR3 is TGCGCCAGCAGTGGACTAGCGGGACGTACCGGGGAGCTGTTTTTT.